These 26 T cell receptor beta chains were sequenced from one sample in a study of shared clonotypes between healthy human individuals. The protocol was immunoSEQ multiplex PCR, while the TCRdb copy is restricted to in-frame clones and leaves out a portion. The repertoire holds almost 750,000 clones, with over 60% as singletons. The sequenced sample consisted of memory CD4+ T cells sorted from blood. Described subset: CD45RA-negative fraction. These receptors were obtained from a woman in her twenties or thirties in good health.

This clone was observed a handful of times. This chain connects TRBV6-5 to TRBJ1-2, with a possible D match to TRBD1 (5 bases). Germline CDR1 and CDR2: MNHEY and SVGAGI. CDR3 size: 15 residues. Between the trimmed V and J ends, which lost 2 bases and 2 bases, there was a span of 12 bases. CDR3: CASSYRDSLNYGYTF. CDR3 DNA sequence: TGTGCCAGCAGTTACCGCGACAGTCTGAACTATGGCTACACCTTC.

Details on this clone: This may arise from a read error, as a much more abundant clone is one base away. This CDR3 is also generated by other DNA sequences in the sample. The CDR3 protein is CASRTSGSTDTQYF. CDR3 nucleotides: TGTGCCAGTAGAACTAGCGGCAGCACAGATACGCAGTATTTT. The V gene is TRBV19, the J gene TRBJ2-3, with 8 bases lining up with TRBD2. This CDR3 is 14 amino acids long. V dropped 6 bases and J dropped 0; count of bases not matched to a gene: 2. Germline V CDR1 and CDR2: LNHDA, SQIVND (reference sequence).

The chain combines TRBV9 with TRBJ2-1; TRBD1 matches at 9 bases. The germline V gene encodes CDR1 SGDLS and CDR2 YYNGEE. Trimming removed 0 bases from V and 8 bases from J; junction bases left unmatched: 9. CDR3 length: 16 residues. The CDR3 DNA follows: TGTGCCAGCAGCGTAGTCCAGGGACAGGGAGTCGATGAGCAGTTCTTC. This codes for CASSVVQGQGVDEQFF. Drawing the rest from reference TRBV9 and TRBJ2-1, the complete variable domain is DSGVTQTPKHLITATGQRVTLRCSPRSGDLSVYWYQQSLDQGLQFLIQYYNGEERAKGNILERFSAQQFPDLHSELNLSSLELGDSALYFCASSVVQGQGVDEQFFGPGTRLTVL.

The chain couples TRBV21-1 to TRBJ2-1; the table assigns TRBD2, which was not confirmed against the DNA. TRBV21-1 is a listed pseudogene. CDR3 size: 19 residues. Here the CDR3 reads CASSTPGTAGCFTYNEQFF. In nucleotides, the CDR3 is TGTGCCAGCAGCACCCCAGGGACGGCGGGGTGCTTTACCTACAATGAGCAGTTCTTC.

This chain connects TRBV27 to TRBJ2-1; D not certain. V was pared by 2 bases and J by 3 bases, with 2 bases between. CDR1 and CDR2 from the germline V gene are MNHEY and SMNVEV (reference sequence). There are 12 residues in the CDR3. CDR3: CASSLGYNEQFF. CDR3 nucleotides: TGTGCCAGCAGTTTAGGCTACAATGAGCAGTTCTTC.

The V gene is TRBV6-5, the J gene TRBJ2-1; no firm D call. The germline V gene has CDR1 MNHEY and CDR2 SVGAGI. The CDR3 runs to 16 residues. Deletions cut 2 bases from V and 5 bases from J, with 16 bases between. In DNA form, the CDR3 reads TGTGCCAGCAGTTACGGTGCCCGAGGCAGCAACAATGAGCAGTTCTTC. Translated: CASSYGARGSNNEQFF.

The rearrangement uses TRBV10-3 and TRBJ1-1, with a possible D match to TRBD1 (5 bases). Per germline, CDR1 ENHRY and CDR2 SYGVKD. Deletions cut 3 bases from V and 2 bases from J, with 7 bases between. This CDR3 spans 13 amino acids. The CDR3 spells CAISEQVNTEAFF. The DNA of the CDR3 is TGTGCCATCAGTGAACAGGTAAACACTGAAGCTTTCTTT.

V and J are TRBV7-3 and TRBJ2-5; TRBD2 matches 10 bases. This CDR3 contains 15 residues. J lost 5 bases, V lost 2 bases, and 5 bases had no gene match. Germline CDR1 SGHTA, CDR2 FQGTGA. The CDR3 nucleotides are TGTGCCAGCAGCTTATCAGCGGGAGGGTGGGAGACCCAGTACTTC. Protein sequence: CASSLSAGGWETQYF.

This chain joins TRBV19 and TRBJ2-3; D remains ambiguous. This CDR3 has 13 amino acids. Germline CDR1 reads LNHDA; CDR2 reads SQIVND (reference sequence). V gave up 8 bases and J gave up 4 bases, with 13 bases separating them. CDR3 sequence (DNA): TGTGCCAGTCGAGGAGAGCTGTCAGATACGCAGTATTTT. It yields the protein CASRGELSDTQYF.

The chain employs TRBV10-2 and TRBJ1-3; no firm D call. CDR1 and CDR2 (germline): WSHSY, SAAADI. This CDR3 has 14 residues. V was pared by 5 bases and J by 4 bases, with 12 bases between. The CDR3 region has the DNA TGCGCCAGCAGTACCCCCTCGAGGGGAAACACCATATATTTT. This codes for CASSTPSRGNTIYF.

V gene TRBV5-1 combines with J gene TRBJ1-5; D remains ambiguous. The CDR3 has 11 residues. V was cut by 7 bases and J by 7 bases, with 9 bases left in between. Germline CDR1 and CDR2: SGHRS and YFSETQ. The CDR3 DNA sequence: TGCGCCAGCGAGGAGGGACAGCCCCAGCATTTT. It translates to CASEEGQPQHF.

This clone was seen only a few times. The chain carries TRBV5-1 and TRBJ2-7; either TRBD1 or TRBD2 may supply D (5 bases each). Germline CDR1 and CDR2: SGHRS and YFSETQ. Trimming shortened V by 6 bases and J by 3 bases, and 19 bases separated the two germline ends. There are 15 residues in the CDR3. The CDR3 region is CASTKDTGQGYEQYF. The CDR3 DNA reads TGCGCCAGCACGAAGGATACGGGGCAGGGCTACGAGCAGTACTTC.

The V call is TRBV15, the J call TRBJ2-7; unclear D gene. From germline, CDR1 is LNHNV and CDR2 YYDKDF (reference sequence). This CDR3 spans 14 amino acids. V was cut by 1 base and J by 2 bases, with 9 bases left in between. CDR3 residues: CATSRVAGTYEQYF. CDR3 in DNA: TGTGCCACCAGCAGAGTTGCTGGGACCTACGAGCAGTACTTC. The variable domain in full, with the rest retrieved from reference TRBV15 and TRBJ2-7, is DAMVIQNPRYQVTQFGKPVTLSCSQTLNHNVMYWYQQKSSQAPKLLFHYYDKDFNNEADTPDNFQSRRPNTSFCFLDIRSPGLGDTAMYLCATSRVAGTYEQYFGPGTRLTVT.

The chain combines TRBV6-5 with TRBJ1-2; the match to TRBD1 covers 7 bases. J was trimmed by 2 bases and V by 5 bases; bases with no gene match: 5. Germline CDR1 MNHEY, CDR2 SVGAGI. There are 14 residues in the CDR3. The CDR3 region is CASSTRQGNYGYTF. The CDR3 DNA is TGTGCCAGCAGTACCCGACAGGGCAACTATGGCTACACCTTC.

The chain carries TRBV29-1 and TRBJ2-3, with D unclear. The CDR3 has 11 amino acids. CDR1 SQVTM and CDR2 ANQGSEA come from the germline V gene. V lost 8 bases and J lost 5, with 11 bases in between. CDR3 DNA sequence: TGCAGCATGCACGTGGAAGATACGCAGTATTTT. Translated: CSMHVEDTQYF.

The J gene is TRBJ2-3, the V gene TRBV5-1; 7 nucleotides line up with TRBD2. This CDR3 spans 14 amino acids. V trimming: 7 bases; J trimming: 6 bases; junction bases outside the gene matches: 11. Germline CDR1 is SGHRS and CDR2 is YFSETQ. CDR3 loop: CASAWGEGMDTQYF. The CDR3, as DNA: TGCGCCAGCGCATGGGGGGAGGGAATGGATACGCAGTATTTT.

This chain joins TRBV28 and TRBJ2-7; either TRBD1 or TRBD2 may fit D (5 bases each). Trimming stripped 10 bases from V and 0 bases from J, with 16 bases between. The germline CDR1 and CDR2 sequences are MDHEN and SYDVKM. The CDR3 consists of 14 residues. This CDR3 is CATREAGSSYEQYF. The CDR3 DNA reads TGTGCCACCAGAGAGGCAGGGAGCTCCTACGAGCAGTACTTC.

Ten or more counts support this clone. The CDR3 DNA sequence: TGCGCCAGCAGCTTGCCGGGGACAGGGAGGGAAGAGACCCAGTACTTC. This translates into CASSLPGTGREETQYF. The chain uses TRBV5-1 and TRBJ2-5, with 9 bases identical to TRBD1. The CDR3 runs 16 residues. The germline gives CDR1 SGHRS, CDR2 YFSETQ. After removal of 1 base from V and 3 bases from J, the junction contained 7 bases not matched to a gene.

This chain joins TRBV27 and TRBJ2-3; possible D gene TRBD1, 5 bases. This CDR3 has 14 residues. Trimming shortened V by 9 bases and J by 2 bases, and 15 bases separated the two germline ends. Germline CDR1 MNHEY, CDR2 SMNVEV (reference sequence). The CDR3 spells CASAKGLDTDTQYF. Here the CDR3 DNA reads TGTGCCAGTGCTAAGGGGTTGGACACAGATACGCAGTATTTT.

A word on this clone: Different DNA sequences within this sample yield the same CDR3. V gene TRBV15 combines with J gene TRBJ1-1; the D is unclear. V lost 0 bases and J lost 2, with 4 bases in between. The CDR3 contains 13 residues. CDR1 LNHNV and CDR2 YYDKDF come from the germline V gene (reference sequence). The CDR3 DNA is TGTGCCACCAGCAGAGATCCAAACACTGAAGCTTTCTTT. As protein: CATSRDPNTEAFF.

CDR3 in DNA: TGTGCCAGCAGTTTAAAGGGAGAGAGCTCCTACGAGCAGTACTTC. As protein: CASSLKGESSYEQYF. V and J are TRBV27 and TRBJ2-7; possibly TRBD2 for D (5 bases). The length of the CDR3 is 15 residues. Germline-derived CDR1 and CDR2 are MNHEY and SMNVEV (reference sequence). V lost 2 bases, J lost 0 bases, and 11 bases lay in between.

This clone was counted a few times. J is TRBJ2-1 and V is TRBV2; TRBD2 aligns across 9 bases. The CDR3 is made up of 15 amino acids. CDR1 and CDR2 from the germline V gene are SNHLY and FYNNEI. The ends lost 4 bases at V and 5 bases at J; junction bases unmatched: 6. CDR3 sequence reads: CASSGGLASDNEQFF. The CDR3 nucleotides are TGTGCCAGCAGTGGCGGACTAGCGTCTGACAATGAGCAGTTCTTC.

This rearrangement joins TRBV5-4 to TRBJ1-2, with D maybe TRBD1 (6 bases). Germline CDR1 and CDR2: SGHNT and YYREEE (reference sequence). V was shortened by 3 bases and J by 3 bases, with 15 bases between the two germline ends. CDR3 length: 15 amino acids. CDR3 sequence (DNA): TGTGCCAGCAGCTCGGCCCTCGGGGGCGACTATGGCTACACCTTC. Protein sequence: CASSSALGGDYGYTF.

The count of this clone is one. DNA for the CDR3: TGCGCCAGCAGCCTTATAGCGGGAGTCGCGGAGACCCAGTACTTC. It translates to CASSLIAGVAETQYF. The chain couples TRBV5-1 to TRBJ2-5, with TRBD2 matching 9 bases. The V gene's germline CDR1 is SGHRS and CDR2 YFSETQ. The junction had 9 bases not matched to a gene; V was cut back by 4 bases and J by 5 bases. This CDR3 contains 15 residues.

The chain couples TRBV29-1 to TRBJ1-5, with TRBD1 matching over 8 bases. The germline gives CDR1 SQVTM, CDR2 ANQGSEA. Unmatched junction bases numbered 2, after V lost 2 bases and J lost 5 bases. The CDR3 covers 13 residues. CDR3: CSVETTGDQPQHF. CDR3 DNA sequence: TGCAGCGTTGAAACGACAGGGGATCAGCCCCAGCATTTT. Combining the CDR3 with reference TRBV29-1 and TRBJ1-5 gives the whole variable domain SAVISQKPSRDICQRGTSLTIQCQVDSQVTMMFWYRQQPGQSLTLIATANQGSEATYESGFVIDKFPISRPNLTFSTLTVSNMSPEDSSIYLCSVETTGDQPQHFGDGTRLSIL.

This clone was counted only a few times. The chain carries TRBV5-1 and TRBJ2-7, with TRBD1 identical over 10 bases. CDR1 SGHRS and CDR2 YFSETQ come from the germline V gene. V dropped 4 bases and J dropped 7; count of bases not matched to a gene: 8. This CDR3 has 14 residues. The chain's CDR3 is CASSIGQGVREQYF. As DNA, the CDR3 is TGCGCCAGCAGCATAGGACAGGGGGTCCGGGAGCAGTACTTC.